One and the same sample provided the 24 T cell receptor beta chains below, sequenced in a study of glioma-infiltrating T cells. Amplification of TCR alpha and beta CDR3 regions from RNA used iRepertoire nested multiplex PCR. One entry per CDR3 protein results from TCRdb running MiXCR on the multiplex PCR reads. The table includes approximately 120,000 distinct CDR3 sequences, around 25% detected once. The source material was glioma tissue, nonneoplastic brain tissue, or PBMCs (not recorded which). These receptors all stem from a human donor with low-grade glioma or glioblastoma, undergoing nonglioma brain surgery, or in good health (not recorded which).

This clonotype was observed many times. V gene TRBV27 combines with J gene TRBJ1-2; D is unresolved. Trimming left V 0 bases short and J 6 bases short, with 8 bases between. Germline-derived CDR1 and CDR2 are MNHEY and SMNVEV (reference sequence). The CDR3 has 13 amino acids. The CDR3 loop reads CASSLSAGDGYTF. The CDR3 region has the DNA TGTGCCAGCAGTTTATCGGCAGGAGATGGCTACACCTTC.

This clonotype was counted many times. The rearrangement uses TRBV7-9 and TRBJ1-1, with a tentative D call TRBD1 (6 bases). The CDR3 contains 14 residues. Germline V CDR1 and CDR2: SEHNR, FQNEAQ (reference sequence). V dropped 5 bases and J dropped 4 bases, with 14 bases sitting between them. Here the CDR3 reads CASSQTGGPTEAFF. The CDR3 coding sequence is TGTGCCAGCAGCCAAACTGGGGGCCCCACTGAAGCTTTCTTT.

This clonotype was detected many times. This chain joins TRBV7-9 and TRBJ1-5; no reliable D call. Trimming took 2 bases from V and 8 from J, leaving 10 bases between them. Germline V lookup: CDR1 SEHNR, CDR2 FQNEAQ (reference sequence). The CDR3 has 13 residues. CDR3 sequence: CASSLKGMEPQHF. The CDR3 DNA sequence: TGTGCCAGCAGCTTAAAAGGGATGGAGCCCCAGCATTTT.

This clonotype was recorded at least ten times. This chain uses TRBV6-5 with TRBJ1-3, with D perhaps matching TRBD1 (6 bases). Germline loops: CDR1 MNHEY, CDR2 SVGAGI. The germline V and J ends were trimmed by 2 bases and 2 bases, with 10 bases remaining between them. This CDR3 contains 15 residues. The CDR3 spells CASSYRAGAGNTIYF. The CDR3 DNA follows: TGTGCCAGCAGTTACCGAGCAGGGGCTGGAAACACCATATATTTT.

The table lists this clonotype with a few counts. A much larger clonotype is one base distant, so this may be a read error. The rearrangement joins TRBV7-2 to TRBJ2-5; no firm D call. The CDR3 is 13 amino acids. The germline V gene encodes CDR1 SGHTA and CDR2 FQGNSA. The CDR3 DNA reads as TGTGCCGGCAGCCCGTGGGGACAAGAGACCCAGTACTTC. Encoded protein: CAGSPWGQETQYF. The full variable domain, with the rest looked up from reference TRBV7-2 and TRBJ2-5, is GAGVSQSPSNKVTEKGKDVELRCDPISGHTALYWYRQSLGQGLEFLIYFQGNSAPDKSGLPSDRFSAERTGGSVSTLTIQRTQQEDSAVYLCAGSPWGQETQYFGPGTRLLVL.

This clonotype was counted at least ten times. The gene calls are TRBV5-1 and TRBJ1-1; D is uncertain. Trimming took 4 bases from V and 5 from J, leaving 18 bases between them. Germline V gene data show CDR1 as SGHRS and CDR2 as YFSETQ. CDR3 length: 15 amino acids. The CDR3 spells CASSPVRALGTEAFF. CDR3 DNA sequence: TGCGCCAGCAGCCCAGTCAGAGCCCTCGGGACTGAAGCTTTCTTT.

Notes on this clonotype: A single base separates this from a much larger clone, so it may be a read error. The V call is TRBV7-2, the J call TRBJ2-7; unclear D gene. Deletions cut 2 bases from V and 2 bases from J, with 10 bases between. CDR1 and CDR2 from the germline V gene are SGHTA and FQGNSA. The CDR3 spans 14 residues. CDR3 sequence reads: CASSLRERAYEQYF. The CDR3 nucleotides read TGTGCCAGCAGCTTACGAGAAAGGGCCTACGAGCAGTACTTC.

The table lists this clonotype with many counts. V is TRBV27 and J is TRBJ2-3; no definite D call. V gave up 2 bases and J gave up 4 bases, with 10 bases separating them. The CDR3 length is 14 residues. Germline CDR1 is MNHEY and CDR2 is SMNVEV (reference sequence). The CDR3 sequence is CASSLRLVADTQYF. The CDR3 bases are TGTGCCAGCAGTTTACGCCTAGTGGCAGATACGCAGTATTTT.

The genes are TRBV11-1 and TRBJ1-1, with a possible D match to TRBD1 (5 bases). CDR3 length: 13 amino acids. V lost 5 bases and J lost 9, with 16 bases in between. CDR1 SGHAT and CDR2 FQDESV come from the germline V gene (reference sequence). CDR3 in DNA: TGTGCCAGCAGCCTGGGGCTAAAGACTAAAGCTTTCTTT. Translated: CASSLGLKTKAFF.

This clonotype was counted a few times. The chain joins TRBV12-3 or TRBV12-4 to TRBJ1-1; TRBD1 aligns across 8 bases. The CDR3 is made up of 13 amino acids. Trimming at V came to 5 bases and at J to 3 bases, leaving 2 bases not matched to a gene. CDR3 nucleotide sequence: TGTGCCAGCAGTACCAGGGGGCACACTGAAGCTTTCTTT. Translation: CASSTRGHTEAFF.

A few counts support this clonotype. This chain links TRBV10-2 with TRBJ2-7; D gene ambiguous. Trimming cost V 6 bases and J 0 bases, with 9 bases left between them. The CDR3 is made up of 13 amino acids. CDR1 is WSHSY, CDR2 SAAADI, per germline. This chain's CDR3 is CASSPYISYEQYF. CDR3 nucleotides: TGCGCCAGCAGCCCCTATATCTCCTACGAGCAGTACTTC.

This chain connects TRBV27 to TRBJ1-1; D might be TRBD1 (5 bases). CDR1 and CDR2 (germline): MNHEY, SMNVEV (reference sequence). The CDR3 length is 17 residues. Between the trimmed V and J ends, which lost 3 bases and 1 base, there was a span of 18 bases. The CDR3 sequence is CASSLLGTVRGNTEAFF. The CDR3 region has the DNA TGTGCCAGCAGTTTGCTAGGAACAGTTAGGGGGAACACTGAAGCTTTCTTT.

J is TRBJ1-2 and V is TRBV12-5, with D unresolved. Germline V lookup: CDR1 LGHNT, CDR2 FRNRAP. There are 16 residues in the CDR3. V gave up 0 bases and J gave up 3 bases, with 14 bases separating them. CDR3 DNA: TGTGCTAGTGGTTTGGTACTAGGCAGGAATTACTATGGCTACACCTTC. Its protein is CASGLVLGRNYYGYTF.

This clonotype was seen ten or more times. The V call is TRBV7-9, the J call TRBJ2-2, with D possibly being TRBD1 or TRBD2 (5 bases each). CDR1 SEHNR and CDR2 FQNEAQ come from the germline V gene (reference sequence). This CDR3 region has 18 residues. Deletions cut 0 bases from V and 1 base from J, with 15 bases between. The DNA for the CDR3 is TGTGCCAGCAGCTTAGCGTACGGAACGGGGCTGAACACCGGGGAGCTGTTTTTT. Translating gives CASSLAYGTGLNTGELFF.

This chain connects TRBV30 to TRBJ2-1; tentatively, D is TRBD2 (5 bases). V dropped 4 bases and J dropped 2 bases, with 12 bases sitting between them. Germline CDR1 reads GTSNPN; CDR2 reads SVGIG (reference sequence). The CDR3 sequence is 14 residues long. The DNA for the CDR3 is TGTGCCTGGATCACGGGGTACACCTACAATGAGCAGTTCTTC. Protein: CAWITGYTYNEQFF.

The table lists this clonotype with many counts. V gene TRBV2 combines with J gene TRBJ1-6; no definite D call. Germline V gives CDR1 SNHLY, CDR2 FYNNEI. V was trimmed by 7 bases and J by 0 bases, leaving 13 bases between them. This CDR3 comprises 16 residues. The CDR3 DNA follows: TGTGCCAGCACCCCGAGTCCAAGCTCCTATAATTCACCCCTCCACTTT. Amino acids: CASTPSPSSYNSPLHF.

There are many counts of this clonotype. This chain joins TRBV20-1 and TRBJ1-1, with TRBD1 matching 7 bases. After removal of 6 bases from V and 4 bases from J, the junction contained 5 bases not matched to a gene. The CDR3 loop spans 12 amino acids. Looked up from germline, CDR1 is DFQATT and CDR2 is SNEGSKA (reference sequence). The CDR3 region has the DNA TGCAGTGCGAGACAGGGTAGCACTGAAGCTTTCTTT. This codes for CSARQGSTEAFF.

The chain links TRBV29-1 to TRBJ2-7; TRBD1 matches at 11 bases. The CDR3 length is 14 residues. J gave up 7 bases and V 4 bases, and 9 bases lay outside the gene matches. CDR1 and CDR2 (germline): SQVTM, ANQGSEA. CDR3 amino acids: CSVVFTDRGREQYF. CDR3 nucleotides: TGCAGCGTTGTATTCACGGACAGGGGGCGAGAGCAGTACTTC.

This clonotype came up many times. The V and J genes are TRBV20-1 and TRBJ1-1; 8 bases line up with TRBD1. V was pared by 8 bases and J by 3 bases, with 8 bases of the junction left unmatched. The germline V gene has CDR1 DFQATT and CDR2 SNEGSKA (reference sequence). This CDR3 is built from 13 residues. CDR3 region: CSTLQGVYTEAFF. In DNA form, the CDR3 reads TGCAGTACCCTACAGGGGGTGTACACTGAAGCTTTCTTT.

The gene calls are TRBV6-6 and TRBJ2-1, with 11 nucleotides matching TRBD2. The CDR3 loop spans 17 amino acids. Losses at the gene ends were 5 bases for V and 4 bases for J; bases not matched to a gene: 10. Germline CDR1 and CDR2: MNHNY and SVGAGI (reference sequence). The CDR3 is CASSAPLLAGVYNEQFF. CDR3 coding DNA: TGTGCCAGCAGTGCTCCCCTACTAGCGGGAGTTTACAATGAGCAGTTCTTC.

This clonotype was recorded many times. V gene TRBV20-1 combines with J gene TRBJ2-7; D gene unclear. The germline V and J ends were trimmed by 0 bases and 2 bases, with 2 bases remaining between them. The CDR3 has 11 amino acids. The germline V gene encodes CDR1 DFQATT and CDR2 SNEGSKA (reference sequence). This chain's CDR3 is CSARDPYEQYF. The CDR3, as DNA: TGCAGTGCTAGAGATCCCTACGAGCAGTACTTC.

This chain connects TRBV4-2 to TRBJ2-3; a possible D gene is TRBD2 (6 bases). Per germline, CDR1 LGHNA and CDR2 YNFKEQ. V was cut by 1 base and J by 4 bases, with 21 bases left in between. The CDR3 loop spans 18 amino acids. This chain's CDR3 is CASSQVRDSISASDTQYF. In DNA form, the CDR3 reads TGTGCCAGCAGCCAAGTAAGGGACTCCATTTCTGCATCAGATACGCAGTATTTT.

For this clonotype: A read error may be the cause here, since a much bigger clone is one base away. The chain recombines TRBV7-9 with TRBJ2-3; D might be TRBD2 (7 bases). CDR3 size: 14 residues. The V gene lost 8 bases and the J gene lost 4 bases, with 16 bases spanning the gap. Germline loops: CDR1 SEHNR, CDR2 FQNEAQ (reference sequence). The CDR3 coding sequence is TGTGCCAGCGGCACGGGGGGCGGCGCAGATACGCAGTATTTT. It codes for CASGTGGGADTQYF.

This clonotype was seen ten or more times. The rearrangement uses TRBV12-3 or TRBV12-4 and TRBJ2-7; no clear D. There are 12 residues in the CDR3. V dropped 6 bases and J dropped 5 bases, with 11 bases sitting between them. This CDR3 is CASSHIRHEQYF. CDR3 sequence (DNA): TGTGCCAGCAGCCATATCCGCCACGAGCAGTACTTC.